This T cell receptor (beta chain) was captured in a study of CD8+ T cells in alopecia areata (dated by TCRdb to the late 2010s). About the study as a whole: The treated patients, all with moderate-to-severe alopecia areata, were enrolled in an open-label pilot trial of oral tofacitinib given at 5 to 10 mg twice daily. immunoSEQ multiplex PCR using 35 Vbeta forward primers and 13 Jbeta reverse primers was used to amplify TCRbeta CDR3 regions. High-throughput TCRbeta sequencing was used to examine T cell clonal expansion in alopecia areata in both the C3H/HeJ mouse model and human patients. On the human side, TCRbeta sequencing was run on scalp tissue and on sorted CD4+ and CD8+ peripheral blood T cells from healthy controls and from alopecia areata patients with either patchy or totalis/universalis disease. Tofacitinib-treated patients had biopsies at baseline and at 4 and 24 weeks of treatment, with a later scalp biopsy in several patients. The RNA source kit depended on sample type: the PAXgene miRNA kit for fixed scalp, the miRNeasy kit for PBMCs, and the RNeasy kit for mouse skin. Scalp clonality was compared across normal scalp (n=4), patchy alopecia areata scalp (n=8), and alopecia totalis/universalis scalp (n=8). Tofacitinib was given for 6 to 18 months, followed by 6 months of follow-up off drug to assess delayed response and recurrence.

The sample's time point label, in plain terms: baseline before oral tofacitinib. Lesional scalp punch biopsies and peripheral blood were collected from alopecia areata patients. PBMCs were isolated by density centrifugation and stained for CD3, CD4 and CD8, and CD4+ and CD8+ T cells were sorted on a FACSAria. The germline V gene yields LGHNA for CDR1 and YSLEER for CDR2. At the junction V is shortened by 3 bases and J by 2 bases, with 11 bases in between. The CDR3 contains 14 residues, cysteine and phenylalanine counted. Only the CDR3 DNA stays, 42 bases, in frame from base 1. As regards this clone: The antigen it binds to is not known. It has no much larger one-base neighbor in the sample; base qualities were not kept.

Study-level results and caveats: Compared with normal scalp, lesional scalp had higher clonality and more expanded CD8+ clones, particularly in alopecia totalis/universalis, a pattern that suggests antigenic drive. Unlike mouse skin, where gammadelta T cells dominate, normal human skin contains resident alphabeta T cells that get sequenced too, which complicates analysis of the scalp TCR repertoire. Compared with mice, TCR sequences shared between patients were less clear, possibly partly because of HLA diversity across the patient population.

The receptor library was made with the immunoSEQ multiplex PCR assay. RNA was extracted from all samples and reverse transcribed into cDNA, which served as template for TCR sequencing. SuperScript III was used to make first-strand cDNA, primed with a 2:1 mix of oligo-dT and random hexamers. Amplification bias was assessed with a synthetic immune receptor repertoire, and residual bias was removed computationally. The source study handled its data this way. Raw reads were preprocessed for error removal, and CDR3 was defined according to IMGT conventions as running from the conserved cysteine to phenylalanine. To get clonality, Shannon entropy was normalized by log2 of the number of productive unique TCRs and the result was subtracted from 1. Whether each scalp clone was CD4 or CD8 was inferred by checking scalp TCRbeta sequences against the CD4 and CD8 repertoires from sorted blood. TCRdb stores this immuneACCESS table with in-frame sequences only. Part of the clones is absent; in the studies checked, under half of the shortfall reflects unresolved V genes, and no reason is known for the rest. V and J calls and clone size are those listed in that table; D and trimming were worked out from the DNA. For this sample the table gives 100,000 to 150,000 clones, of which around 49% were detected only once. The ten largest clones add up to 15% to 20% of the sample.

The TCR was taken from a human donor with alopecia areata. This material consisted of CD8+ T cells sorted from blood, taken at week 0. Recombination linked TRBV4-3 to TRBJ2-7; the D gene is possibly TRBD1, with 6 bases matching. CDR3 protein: CASSQEGQTYEQYF. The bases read TGCGCCAGCAGCCAGGAAGGACAGACCTACGAGCAGTACTTC.